These 8 T cell receptor beta chains originate from one sample sequenced in a study of post-analysis software for immune sequencing data. Study outcomes and limitations: Compared with controls, patients had more of about five TRBV segments, including TRBV5-6, TRBV5-1 and TRBV20-1.

The antigens for these receptors are not known. Unique molecular identifiers were present in the TCR beta cDNA libraries. TCRdb re-analysed the PCR reads in MiXCR, keeping a single row per CDR3 protein. This sample has 750,000 to 950,000 distinct CDR3 sequences, with under 70% found just once. Sequencing used blood. The receptors stem from a girl aged 5 to 17 with multiple sclerosis.

The chain employs TRBV6-1 and TRBJ2-3; TRBD2 aligns across 9 bases. The V gene's germline CDR1 is MNHNS and CDR2 SASEGT. This CDR3 is 15 amino acids long. V shed 3 bases and J 6 bases; nucleotides not matched to a gene: 7. The CDR3 coding sequence is TGTGCCAGCAGTGAGCGAGCGGGAGGAGCGGATACGCAGTATTTT. Translation: CASSERAGGADTQYF.

V gene TRBV6-6 combines with J gene TRBJ2-5; perhaps TRBD2 as D (7 bases). Gene TRBJ2-7 matches the end of the DNA better, so the J call may be wrong. Germline CDR1 is MNHNY and CDR2 is SVGAGI (reference sequence). This CDR3 contains 15 residues. CDR3 nucleotides: TGTGCCAGCAGTTACTCGCGGGGGCTACACTACGAGCAGTACTTC. It translates to CASSYSRGLHYEQYF.

This clonotype has more than one count but fewer than ten. The chain is built from TRBV29-1 and TRBJ2-7, with a weak D call TRBD2 (6 bases). The germline CDR1 and CDR2 sequences are SQVTM and ANQGSEA. The length of the CDR3 is 16 residues. V lost 6 bases to trimming and J lost 1 base, with 22 bases between them. The CDR3 region is CSVSGQVPTASYEQYF. The CDR3 DNA reads as TGCAGCGTCAGCGGGCAGGTCCCCACCGCATCCTACGAGCAGTACTTC.

This clonotype was counted a few times. This rearrangement joins TRBV20-1 to TRBJ2-5; 7 nucleotides agree with TRBD1. V shed 3 bases and J 2 bases; nucleotides not matched to a gene: 3. CDR3 size: 13 residues. Looked up from germline, CDR1 is DFQATT and CDR2 is SNEGSKA (reference sequence). The CDR3 spells CSASKTGQETQYF. CDR3 DNA sequence: TGCAGTGCTAGTAAGACAGGGCAAGAGACCCAGTACTTC.

A remark on this clonotype: The junction and the germline gene differ at one end; a read error may be behind it. The chain combines TRBV6-2 or TRBV6-3 with TRBJ2-3; possible D gene TRBD1, 5 bases. This CDR3 region has 18 residues. The germline V gene encodes CDR1 MNHEY and CDR2 SVGEGT. The CDR3 DNA is TGTGCCGGCAGTTACTACCAGGGTATCGATGTCAGCACAGATACGCAGTATTTT. Its translation: CAGSYYQGIDVSTDTQYF.

V gene TRBV10-2 combines with J gene TRBJ2-7; 8 positions agree with TRBD2. From germline, CDR1 is WSHSY and CDR2 SAAADI. The CDR3 extends over 16 amino acids. V gave up 3 bases and J gave up 2 bases; unmatched junction bases: 9. CDR3 amino acids: CASSDPGVAGTYEQYF. The DNA for the CDR3 is TGCGCCAGCAGTGACCCGGGGGTAGCGGGAACCTACGAGCAGTACTTC.

The chain uses TRBV7-8 and TRBJ2-1; D gene unclear. Germline values: CDR1 SGHVS, CDR2 FQNEAQ. V shed 4 bases and J shed 0 bases, with 13 bases lying between them. This CDR3 comprises 16 residues. The CDR3 loop reads CASSSPPASSYNEQFF. The CDR3 DNA follows: TGTGCCAGCAGCTCCCCCCCGGCAAGCTCCTACAATGAGCAGTTCTTC.

The chain has TRBV10-3 and TRBJ2-7; either TRBD1 or TRBD2 may supply D (7 bases each). The CDR3 has 15 amino acids. V lost 3 bases, J lost 4 bases, and 16 bases lay in between. Germline CDR1 and CDR2: ENHRY and SYGVKD. The CDR3 nucleotides are TGTGCCATCAGTGACCGCCAGGGGGGGGGATACGAGCAGTACTTC. Residues: CAISDRQGGGYEQYF.